Following are 10 T cell receptor beta chains from one sample sequenced in a study of beta chain features in type 1 diabetes. The investigators reverse transcribed all of the isolated RNA, so they sequenced expressed TCRB transcripts. Repertoires were generated with immunoSEQ multiplex PCR, while TCRdb's copy carries only in-frame clones and drops some. The table lists about 240,000 clones, about 25% of them singletons. What was sequenced was central memory CD4+ T cells from blood. These receptors were obtained from a young man in good health.

This clone was counted only a few times. The rearrangement uses TRBV30 and TRBJ2-1; TRBD2 is a possible D gene (5 bases). The CDR3 is 12 residues long. Germline assignment: CDR1 GTSNPN and CDR2 SVGIG (reference sequence). V lost 5 bases and J 6 bases, leaving 11 bases between the germline ends. DNA for the CDR3: TGTGCCTGGGACGCGAGCGGCAATGAGCAGTTCTTC. Protein product: CAWDASGNEQFF.

This clone was observed a few times. This chain links TRBV7-2 with TRBJ2-5; TRBD2 agrees at 7 bases. Germline V gives CDR1 SGHTA, CDR2 FQGNSA. Losses at the gene ends were 4 bases for V and 4 bases for J; bases not matched to a gene: 6. The CDR3 runs to 14 residues. CDR3 loop: CASSSGLGLETQYF. The DNA of the CDR3 is TGTGCCAGCAGCTCAGGACTAGGGCTAGAGACCCAGTACTTC.

This clone was seen only a few times. Here the CDR3 DNA reads TGTGCCAGGGGACAGGGTACCTACGAGCAGTACTTC. The encoded protein is CARGQGTYEQYF. The chain is built from TRBV2 and TRBJ2-7; TRBD1 aligns across 9 bases. With V trimmed by 9 bases and J by 2 bases, 2 bases remained unmatched. Germline CDR1 and CDR2: SNHLY and FYNNEI. The CDR3 is 12 residues long.

In the case of this clone: This could be a read error, since a much larger clone is one nucleotide away. The chain carries TRBV5-1 and TRBJ1-1; D uncertain. The CDR3 consists of 13 residues. Trimming shortened V by 0 bases and J by 1 base, and 4 bases separated the two germline ends. From germline, CDR1 is SGHRS and CDR2 YFSETQ. CDR3 loop: CASSLEWNTEAFF. The CDR3 DNA is TGCGCCAGCAGCTTGGAATGGAACACTGAAGCTTTCTTT. Full variable domain (missing parts from reference TRBV5-1 and TRBJ1-1): KAGVTQTPRYLIKTRGQQVTLSCSPISGHRSVSWYQQTPGQGLQFLFEYFSETQRNKGNFPGRFSGRQFSNSRSEMNVSTLELGDSALYLCASSLEWNTEAFFGQGTRLTVV.

CDR3: CASSQDRDYGYTF. The CDR3 coding sequence is TGCGCCAGCAGCCAAGACAGAGACTATGGCTACACCTTC. The gene calls are TRBV4-1 and TRBJ1-2; D ambiguous. The CDR3 consists of 13 residues. V gave up 0 bases and J gave up 3 bases, with 5 bases separating them. Germline V gives CDR1 MGHRA, CDR2 YSYEKL.

This chain links TRBV30 with TRBJ2-1; D perhaps matches TRBD2 (6 bases). The CDR3 spans 14 residues. Germline V gene lookup returns CDR1 GTSNPN and CDR2 SVGIG (reference sequence). Deletions cut 0 bases from V and 2 bases from J, with 8 bases between. This CDR3 reads CAWSVGTAYNEQFF. The CDR3 region has the DNA TGTGCCTGGAGTGTCGGGACTGCCTACAATGAGCAGTTCTTC.

This clone was observed a handful of times. In the same sample, other DNA sequences code for this CDR3. V and J are TRBV6-6 and TRBJ1-5, with D hard to call. V dropped 7 bases and J dropped 0 bases, with 10 bases sitting between them. The CDR3 extends over 14 amino acids. The germline CDR1 and CDR2 sequences are MNHNY and SVGAGI (reference sequence). The CDR3 loop is CASNPTGSNQPQHF. CDR3 in DNA: TGTGCCAGCAATCCGACGGGTAGCAATCAGCCCCAGCATTTT.

The rearrangement links TRBV29-1 to TRBJ1-1, with a possible D match to TRBD1 (5 bases). Germline assignment: CDR1 SQVTM and CDR2 ANQGSEA. V lost 0 bases and J lost 10, with 15 bases in between. This CDR3 is 13 amino acids long. DNA of the CDR3: TGCAGCGTTGAAGACCGAGCAACCGGGGGAGCTTTCTTT. It codes for CSVEDRATGGAFF. Drawing the rest from reference TRBV29-1 and TRBJ1-1, the complete variable domain is SAVISQKPSRDICQRGTSLTIQCQVDSQVTMMFWYRQQPGQSLTLIATANQGSEATYESGFVIDKFPISRPNLTFSTLTVSNMSPEDSSIYLCSVEDRATGGAFFGQGTRLTVV.

The gene calls are TRBV5-6 and TRBJ2-7; D unresolved. Trimming removed 3 bases at V and 6 bases at J, with 13 bases between. The CDR3 is 13 amino acids. Germline CDR1 is SGHDT and CDR2 is YYEEEE. The CDR3 spells CASSSRLVGEQYF. The CDR3 nucleotides are TGTGCCAGCAGCTCTCGCTTGGTTGGCGAGCAGTACTTC. The whole variable domain, filled in from reference TRBV5-6 and TRBJ2-7, reads DAGVTQSPTHLIKTRGQQVTLRCSPKSGHDTVSWYQQALGQGPQFIFQYYEEEERQRGNFPDRFSGHQFPNYSSELNVNALLLGDSALYLCASSSRLVGEQYFGPGTRLTVT.

The chain has TRBV7-2 and TRBJ2-7; D not resolved. V lost 2 bases and J lost 2, with 13 bases in between. CDR1 and CDR2 from the germline V gene are SGHTA and FQGNSA. The CDR3 runs 15 residues. CDR3 sequence (DNA): TGTGCCAGCAGCTTAAGGCTAGGGCCCACCTACGAGCAGTACTTC. This translates into CASSLRLGPTYEQYF.